This T cell receptor (beta chain) came from a study of blood T cell repertoires in COVID-19. Turning to the study itself: T cells, B-cell-depleted T cells, or PBMCs supplied cDNA or gDNA.

The CDR3 is 14 residues long. Trimming took off 5 bases at V and 7 bases at J, with 14 bases between the two ends. From germline, CDR1 is SNHLY and CDR2 FYNNEI. As handled by the study authors: Amplifying reference gene primers gave estimates of nucleated cell counts. The method was immunoSEQ multiplex PCR; TCRdb's version includes in-frame clones alone and lacks a portion of them. Clonal size and the V and J genes are those of that table, whereas D and trimming came from the DNA. The sample consists of some 50,000 clones, 70% to 90% of them appearing once. The chain employs TRBV2 and TRBJ1-4; possible D gene TRBD1, 6 bases. This TCR derives from a man in his 60s with acute or convalescent COVID-19. Material: peripheral blood. Here the CDR3 DNA reads TGTGCCAGCAGTCTGACAGGAAGCACTGAAAAACTGTTTTTT. As protein: CASSLTGSTEKLFF.